The rows below give T cell receptor beta chains drawn from one sample of a study of shared clonotypes between healthy human individuals. Clones were sequenced by immunoSEQ multiplex PCR, and TCRdb holds only the in-frame ones, with some missing. The sample holds some 1.4 million clones, roughly 96% seen once. Material: naive CD4+ T cells sorted from blood. Source of these receptors: a man aged 30 to 39 in good health. Both conserved end residues are part of each CDR3.

cdr3_aa	v_call	j_call
CSTYQREGRVEAKNIQYF	TRBV29-1	TRBJ2-4
CASSSAGGAEGYTF	TRBV18	TRBJ1-2
CASSVDRGMGSGANVLTF	TRBV19	TRBJ2-6
CASSLNSEQYF	TRBV5-1	TRBJ2-7
CASSSSGLSYEQYF	TRBV5-4	TRBJ2-7
CASSRQGFYTEAFF	TRBV27	TRBJ1-1
CASSEIYQPQHF	TRBV19	TRBJ1-5
CAIYGANVLTF	TRBV10-3	TRBJ2-6
CASSLIAGGVEQYF	TRBV5-1	TRBJ2-7
CASSDPGRAHNEQFF	TRBV2	TRBJ2-1
CASSFSGRDNTGELFF	TRBV7-9	TRBJ2-2
CASSKRWGSYNEQFF	TRBV19	TRBJ2-1
CSVEGGTQYF	TRBV29-1	TRBJ2-5
CASSPKGTNSYNEQFF	TRBV18	TRBJ2-1
CASSDRQIPYGYTF	TRBV10-1	TRBJ1-2
CASTLGPGQIYEQYF	TRBV28	TRBJ2-7
CASSLYGGTEAFF	TRBV7-2	TRBJ1-1
CASRSSGVSTDTQYF	TRBV28	TRBJ2-3
CASSLEWGDTTLMRNEQFF	TRBV5-1	TRBJ2-1
CASSLASGRLETQYF	TRBV7-3	TRBJ2-5
CASSEPQWYQETQYF	TRBV6-1	TRBJ2-5
CATRRTANTGELFF	TRBV6-4	TRBJ2-2
CASSTEGQSGRGEQYF	TRBV9	TRBJ2-7
CASSSSPGNTEAFF	TRBV28	TRBJ1-1
CASSRPGGTDTQYF	TRBV27	TRBJ2-3
CASSETGQGSYNEQFF	TRBV10-1	TRBJ2-1
CASRTVGVEETQYF	TRBV10-2	TRBJ2-5
CASSPGVTGELFF	TRBV5-1	TRBJ2-2
CASSETNTEAFF	TRBV9	TRBJ1-1
CASSLFTQGEQYF	TRBV14	TRBJ2-7
CASSLSQNYGYTF	TRBV28	TRBJ1-2
CASRIGQETQYF	TRBV5-1	TRBJ2-5
CASSTLFGTSGRGEQYF	TRBV28	TRBJ2-7
CASSLKATTGVSYNEQFF	TRBV11-2	TRBJ2-1
CASTFGGLGGYTF	TRBV7-2	TRBJ1-2
CASSESILAGGAREQYF	TRBV10-1	TRBJ2-7
CASSERFGGQAEAFF	TRBV2	TRBJ1-1
CASSRGILYEQYF	TRBV27	TRBJ2-7
CASSQGQGGPGTDTQYF	TRBV6-1	TRBJ2-3
CATRGRSPGRYEQYF	TRBV6-4	TRBJ2-7
CASRLVRDRDEKLFF	TRBV12-2	TRBJ1-4
CSARLPDTQYF	TRBV20-1	TRBJ2-3
CASSPQFRNIQYF	TRBV11-2	TRBJ2-4
CASSEITGELFF	TRBV10-1	TRBJ2-2
CASERGGELFF	TRBV7-8	TRBJ2-2
CASSLVRTSRANEQFF	TRBV5-1	TRBJ2-1
CASSQRTGVGWTEAFF	TRBV14	TRBJ1-1
CASSLLGLAGGQETQYF	TRBV28	TRBJ2-5
CASSPGTSGLNEQFF	TRBV27	TRBJ2-1
CASSPTMSNQPQHF	TRBV18	TRBJ1-5
CSVVLLGQGKADEKLFF	TRBV29-1	TRBJ1-4
CATADRVHQPQHF	TRBV6-5	TRBJ1-5
CASSSGTGGNQPQHF	TRBV27	TRBJ1-5